This is a list of T cell receptor beta chains from one sample in a study of identical twins. TCRdb ran MiXCR on the 5' RACE reads and lists one entry per CDR3 protein. Among approximately 1.8 million distinct CDR3 sequences listed, around 29% were seen once. The specimen was cord blood. The receptors originated from a newborn girl in good health. Both conserved end residues are trimmed from each CDR3.

v_gene	j_gene	CDR3aa
TRBV2	TRBJ1-1	ASSEGFNTEAF
TRBV9	.	ASSGQRVEQY
TRBV20-1	TRBJ2-5	SATGTSGGETQY
TRBV7-2	TRBJ2-3	VTGGGLADTQY
TRBV20-1	TRBJ2-7	SARQSGTAYEQY
TRBV7-2	TRBJ2-3	ASRRDRGTDTQY
TRBV29-1	TRBJ2-7	SAGKGAYNEQY
TRBV20-1	TRBJ2-1	SASLEGLAGPYNEQF
TRBV12-3/TRBV12-4	TRBJ2-5	ASSFGSLAQETQY
TRBV3-1	TRBJ2-7	ASSQVTTGGPYEQY
TRBV4-1	TRBJ2-3	ASRGGRYTDTQY
TRBV12-3/TRBV12-4	TRBJ1-2	ASSLDGSVWDGYT
TRBV9	TRBJ2-1	ASSVGARDEQF
TRBV6-5	TRBJ2-5	ASSYRYSGAPRNEQY
TRBV5-1	TRBJ1-1	ASSLTRTAPFYTEAF
TRBV4-1	.	ASSSSPTLSPYNEQY
TRBV5-5	TRBJ1-2	ASSLGTAYSYT
TRBV3-1	TRBJ2-7	ASSHYRRGPSSSYEQY
TRBV6-1	TRBJ2-7	ASSESGGAPYEQY
TRBV27	TRBJ1-5	ASSPYGQPQH
TRBV6-6	TRBJ2-3	ASSYVGGPPDTQY
TRBV24-1	TRBJ2-5	ATSAAGAVSQY
TRBV4-2	TRBJ2-3	ASSRSRGTDTQY
TRBV10-3	TRBJ2-3	AISAGNRGAYTQY
TRBV7-2	TRBJ1-4	ASSLVGLPNEKLF
TRBV12-3/TRBV12-4	TRBJ2-2	ASQGHKGRTGELF
TRBV20-1	TRBJ1-2	SARDPGTPYGYT
TRBV5-1	.	ASSLGAAKGANYEQY
TRBV6-2/TRBV6-3	TRBJ2-7	ASSPWDRPYEQY
TRBV27	TRBJ2-3	ASSLLAAVDHTDTQY
TRBV3-1	TRBJ2-4	ASSLLAGGLSKNIQY
TRBV4-1	TRBJ1-2	ASRQPRTGNNYGYT
TRBV6-5	TRBJ2-2	TSSYPRTGELF